This TCR beta chain was captured by sequencing in a study of blood T cell repertoires in COVID-19. Authors' analysis steps: How many nucleated cells were present was estimated from reference gene primer amplification. Produced via immunoSEQ multiplex PCR; TCRdb's table is partial and in-frame only. D and trimming were read from the DNA, whereas the V and J calls and clone size are those reported in that table. The sample has roughly 110,000 clones; roughly 80% are singletons. The CDR3 sequence is 16 residues long. Germline CDR1 is ENHRY and CDR2 is SYGVKD. V trimming: 4 bases; J trimming: 7 bases; junction bases outside the gene matches: 14.

The source of this sequence is a woman aged 55-75 years with acute or convalescent COVID-19. The chain joins TRBV10-3 to TRBJ2-7, with 9 bases fitting TRBD2. Sequencing input: peripheral blood. In nucleotides, the CDR3 is TGTGCCATCAGTGCAGTAGCGGGGGACCCCTTAGGTGAGCAGTACTTC. It specifies CAISAVAGDPLGEQYF.